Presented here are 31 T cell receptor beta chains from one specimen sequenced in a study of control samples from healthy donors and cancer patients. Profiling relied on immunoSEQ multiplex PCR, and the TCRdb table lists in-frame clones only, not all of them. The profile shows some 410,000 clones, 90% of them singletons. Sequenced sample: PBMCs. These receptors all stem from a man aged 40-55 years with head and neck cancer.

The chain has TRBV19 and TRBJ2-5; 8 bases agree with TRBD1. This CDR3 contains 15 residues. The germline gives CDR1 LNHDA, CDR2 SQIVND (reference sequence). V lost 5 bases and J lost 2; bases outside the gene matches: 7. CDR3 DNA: TGTGCCAGTAGTTCTCGGACAGGGCTGCAAGAGACCCAGTACTTC. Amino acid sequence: CASSSRTGLQETQYF.

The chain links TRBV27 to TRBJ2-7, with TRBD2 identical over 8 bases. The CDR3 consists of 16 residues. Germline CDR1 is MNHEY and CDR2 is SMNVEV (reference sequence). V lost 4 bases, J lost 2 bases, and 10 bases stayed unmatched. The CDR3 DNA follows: TGTGCCAGCAGTTCGGGACTAGGCGACGGAGCCTACGAGCAGTACTTC. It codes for CASSSGLGDGAYEQYF.

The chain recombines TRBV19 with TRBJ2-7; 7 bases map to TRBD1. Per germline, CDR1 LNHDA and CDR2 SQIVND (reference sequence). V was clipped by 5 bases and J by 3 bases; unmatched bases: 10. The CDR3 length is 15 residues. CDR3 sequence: CASSLRDSSFYEQYF. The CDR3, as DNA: TGTGCCAGTAGTCTCCGGGACAGTTCCTTCTACGAGCAGTACTTC.

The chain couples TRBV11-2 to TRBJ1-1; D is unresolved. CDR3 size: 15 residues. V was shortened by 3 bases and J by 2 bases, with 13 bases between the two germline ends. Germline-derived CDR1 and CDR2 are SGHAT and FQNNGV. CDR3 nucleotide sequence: TGTGCCAGCAGCTTCCTCAAAGTCCTTAACACTGAAGCTTTCTTT. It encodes CASSFLKVLNTEAFF.

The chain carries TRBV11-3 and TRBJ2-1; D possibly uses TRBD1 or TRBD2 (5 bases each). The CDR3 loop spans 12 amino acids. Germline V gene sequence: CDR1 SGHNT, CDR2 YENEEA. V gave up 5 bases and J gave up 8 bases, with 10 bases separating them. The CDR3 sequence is CASSPGPHEQFF. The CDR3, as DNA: TGTGCCAGCAGCCCGGGGCCCCATGAGCAGTTCTTC.

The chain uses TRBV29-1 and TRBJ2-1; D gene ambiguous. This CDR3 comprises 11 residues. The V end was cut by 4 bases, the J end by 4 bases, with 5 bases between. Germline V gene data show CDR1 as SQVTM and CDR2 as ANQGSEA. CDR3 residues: CSVANYNEQFF. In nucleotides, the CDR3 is TGCAGCGTTGCAAATTACAATGAGCAGTTCTTC.

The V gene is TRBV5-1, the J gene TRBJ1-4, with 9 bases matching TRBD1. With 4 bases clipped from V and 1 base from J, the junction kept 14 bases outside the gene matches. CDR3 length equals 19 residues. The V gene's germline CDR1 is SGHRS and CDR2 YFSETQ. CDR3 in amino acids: CASSPRDREGFGTNEKLFF. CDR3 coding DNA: TGCGCCAGCAGCCCCCGGGACAGGGAGGGCTTCGGAACTAATGAAAAACTGTTTTTT.

CDR3 nucleotides: TGTGCCAGCAGTGACCGGGGCGGGCCGGGGAACACTGAAGCTTTCTTT. Translated, it gives CASSDRGGPGNTEAFF. This chain connects TRBV2 to TRBJ1-1; the D gene is possibly TRBD1 (5 bases). V was cut by 3 bases and J by 1 base, with 15 bases left in between. The germline gives CDR1 SNHLY, CDR2 FYNNEI. This CDR3 region has 16 residues.

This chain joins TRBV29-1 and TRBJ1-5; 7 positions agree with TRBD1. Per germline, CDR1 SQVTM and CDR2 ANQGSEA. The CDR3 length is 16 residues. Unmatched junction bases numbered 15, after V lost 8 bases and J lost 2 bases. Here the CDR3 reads CSQQGEQGVGNQPQHF. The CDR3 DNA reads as TGCAGCCAGCAGGGTGAGCAGGGGGTCGGCAATCAGCCCCAGCATTTT.

The DNA of the CDR3 is TGTGCCAGCAGCTCGGTAGCGGGACAAGAGACCCAGTACTTC. Its translation is CASSSVAGQETQYF. The rearrangement links TRBV11-3 to TRBJ2-5; 8 bases are shared with TRBD2. The germline V gene has CDR1 SGHNT and CDR2 YENEEA. The V and J ends lost 4 bases and 2 bases, in that order; junction bases with no gene match: 3. This CDR3 contains 14 residues.

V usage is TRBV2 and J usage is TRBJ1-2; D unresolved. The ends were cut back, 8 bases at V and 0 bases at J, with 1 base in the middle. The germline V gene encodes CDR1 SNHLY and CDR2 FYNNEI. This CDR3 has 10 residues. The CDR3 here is CASANYGYTF. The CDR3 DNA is TGTGCCAGCGCTAACTATGGCTACACCTTC.

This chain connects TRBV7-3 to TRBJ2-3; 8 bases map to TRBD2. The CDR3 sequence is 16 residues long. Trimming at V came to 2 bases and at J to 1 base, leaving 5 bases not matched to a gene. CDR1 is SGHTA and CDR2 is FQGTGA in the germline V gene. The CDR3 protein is CASSLGGTRGTDTQYF. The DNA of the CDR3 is TGTGCCAGCAGCTTAGGGGGGACTAGAGGCACAGATACGCAGTATTTT.

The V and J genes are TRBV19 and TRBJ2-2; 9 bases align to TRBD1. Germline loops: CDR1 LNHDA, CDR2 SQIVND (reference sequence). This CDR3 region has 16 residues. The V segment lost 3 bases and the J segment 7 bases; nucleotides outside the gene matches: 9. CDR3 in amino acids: CASSMPGTGIYGELFF. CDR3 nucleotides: TGTGCCAGTAGTATGCCCGGGACAGGGATTTACGGGGAGCTGTTTTTT. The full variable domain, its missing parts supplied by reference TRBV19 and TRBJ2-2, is DGGITQSPKYLFRKEGQNVTLSCEQNLNHDAMYWYRQDPGQGLRLIYYSQIVNDFQKGDIAEGYSVSREKKESFPLTVTSAQKNPTAFYLCASSMPGTGIYGELFFGEGSRLTVL.

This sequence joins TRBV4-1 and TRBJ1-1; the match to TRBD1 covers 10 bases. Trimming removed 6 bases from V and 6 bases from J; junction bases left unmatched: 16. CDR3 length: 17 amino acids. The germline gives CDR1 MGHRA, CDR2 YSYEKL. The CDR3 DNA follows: TGCGCCAGCAGGCTGGGTGGGACAGGGGCCCCGGGGGCTGAAGCTTTCTTT. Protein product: CASRLGGTGAPGAEAFF.

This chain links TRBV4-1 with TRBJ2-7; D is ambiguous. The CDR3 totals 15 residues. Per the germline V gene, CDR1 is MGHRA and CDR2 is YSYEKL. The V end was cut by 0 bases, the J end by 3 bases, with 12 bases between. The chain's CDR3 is CASSQDVTTDYEQYF. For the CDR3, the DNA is TGCGCCAGCAGCCAAGATGTGACAACTGACTACGAGCAGTACTTC.

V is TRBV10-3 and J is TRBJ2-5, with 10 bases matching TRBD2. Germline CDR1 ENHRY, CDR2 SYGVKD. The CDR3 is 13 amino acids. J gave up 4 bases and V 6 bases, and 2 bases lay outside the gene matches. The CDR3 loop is CAISRTSGETQYF. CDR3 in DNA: TGTGCCATCAGCCGGACTAGCGGAGAGACCCAGTACTTC.

The CDR3 DNA follows: TGTGCCAGCAGGGATCTAGCGGGAAGAGAATTTAGCTACGAGCAGTACTTC. It specifies CASRDLAGREFSYEQYF. The gene calls are TRBV2 and TRBJ2-7, with TRBD2 matching 9 bases. Germline CDR1 SNHLY, CDR2 FYNNEI. The CDR3 spans 17 residues. The V segment lost 6 bases and the J segment 3 bases; nucleotides outside the gene matches: 15.

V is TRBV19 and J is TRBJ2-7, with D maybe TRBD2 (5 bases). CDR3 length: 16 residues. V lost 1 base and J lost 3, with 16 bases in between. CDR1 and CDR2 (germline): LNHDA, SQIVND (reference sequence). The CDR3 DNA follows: TGTGCCAGTAGTATAGTCGGGATGGCTACGAGCTACGAGCAGTACTTC. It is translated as CASSIVGMATSYEQYF.

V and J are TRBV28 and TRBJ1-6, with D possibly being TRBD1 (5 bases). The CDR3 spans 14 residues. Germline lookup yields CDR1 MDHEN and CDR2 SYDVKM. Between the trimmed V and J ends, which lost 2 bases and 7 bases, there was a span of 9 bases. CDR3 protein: CASSLRGANSPLHF. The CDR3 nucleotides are TGTGCCAGCAGTTTAAGGGGCGCGAATTCACCCCTCCACTTT. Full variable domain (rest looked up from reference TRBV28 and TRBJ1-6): DVKVTQSSRYLVKRTGEKVFLECVQDMDHENMFWYRQDPGLGLRLIYFSYDVKMKEKGDIPEGYSVSREKKERFSLILESASTNQTSMYLCASSLRGANSPLHFGNGTRLTVT.

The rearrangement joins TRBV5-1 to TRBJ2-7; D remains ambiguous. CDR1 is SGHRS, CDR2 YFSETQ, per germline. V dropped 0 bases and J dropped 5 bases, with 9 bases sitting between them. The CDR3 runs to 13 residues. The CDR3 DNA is TGCGCCAGCAGCTTGGCCCGACCCCACGAGCAGTACTTC. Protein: CASSLARPHEQYF.

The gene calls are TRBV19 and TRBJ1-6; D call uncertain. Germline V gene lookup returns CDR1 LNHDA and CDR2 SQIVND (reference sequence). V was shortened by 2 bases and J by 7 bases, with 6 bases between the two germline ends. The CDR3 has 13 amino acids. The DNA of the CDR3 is TGTGCCAGTAGTATACGGACGAATTCACCCCTCCACTTT. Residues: CASSIRTNSPLHF. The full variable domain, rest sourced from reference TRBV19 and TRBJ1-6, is DGGITQSPKYLFRKEGQNVTLSCEQNLNHDAMYWYRQDPGQGLRLIYYSQIVNDFQKGDIAEGYSVSREKKESFPLTVTSAQKNPTAFYLCASSIRTNSPLHFGNGTRLTVT.

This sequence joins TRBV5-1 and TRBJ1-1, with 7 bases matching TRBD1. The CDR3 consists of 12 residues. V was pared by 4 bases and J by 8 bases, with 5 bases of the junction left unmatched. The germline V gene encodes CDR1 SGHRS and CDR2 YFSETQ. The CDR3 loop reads CASSKTGLEAFF. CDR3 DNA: TGCGCCAGCAGCAAGACAGGGTTGGAAGCTTTCTTT.

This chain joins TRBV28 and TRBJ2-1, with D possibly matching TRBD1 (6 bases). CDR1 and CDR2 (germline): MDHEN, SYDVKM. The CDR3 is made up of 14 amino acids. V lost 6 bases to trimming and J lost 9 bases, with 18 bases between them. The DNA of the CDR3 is TGTGCCAGCAGCGCGTTCACACAGGGTTCTGAGCAGTTCTTC. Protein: CASSAFTQGSEQFF. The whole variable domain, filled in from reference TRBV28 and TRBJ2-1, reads DVKVTQSSRYLVKRTGEKVFLECVQDMDHENMFWYRQDPGLGLRLIYFSYDVKMKEKGDIPEGYSVSREKKERFSLILESASTNQTSMYLCASSAFTQGSEQFFGPGTRLTVL.

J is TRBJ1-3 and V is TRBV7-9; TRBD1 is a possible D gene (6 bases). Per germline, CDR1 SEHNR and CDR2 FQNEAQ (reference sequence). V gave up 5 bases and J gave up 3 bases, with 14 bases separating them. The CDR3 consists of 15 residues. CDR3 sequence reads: CASSLDGGFGNTIYF. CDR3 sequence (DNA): TGTGCCAGCAGCCTAGACGGGGGCTTTGGAAACACCATATATTTT.

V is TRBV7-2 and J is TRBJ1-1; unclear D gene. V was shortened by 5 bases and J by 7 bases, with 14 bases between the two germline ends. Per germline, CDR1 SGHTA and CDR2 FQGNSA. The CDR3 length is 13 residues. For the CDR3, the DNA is TGTGCCAGCAGCCTCAAACAAGGCGATGAAGCTTTCTTT. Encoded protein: CASSLKQGDEAFF.

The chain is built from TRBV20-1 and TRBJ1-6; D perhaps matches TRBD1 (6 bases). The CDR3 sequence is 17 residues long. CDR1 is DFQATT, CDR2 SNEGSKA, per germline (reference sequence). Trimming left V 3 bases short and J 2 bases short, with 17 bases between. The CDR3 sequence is CSASIASQGTYNSPLHF. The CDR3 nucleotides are TGCAGTGCTAGTATTGCCTCACAGGGAACCTATAATTCACCCCTCCACTTT.

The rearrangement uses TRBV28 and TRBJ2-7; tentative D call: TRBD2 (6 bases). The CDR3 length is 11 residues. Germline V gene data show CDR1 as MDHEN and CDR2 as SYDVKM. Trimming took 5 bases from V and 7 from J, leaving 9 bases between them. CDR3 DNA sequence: TGTGCCAGCAGTAAGACTAGGGAGCAGTACTTC. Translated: CASSKTREQYF.

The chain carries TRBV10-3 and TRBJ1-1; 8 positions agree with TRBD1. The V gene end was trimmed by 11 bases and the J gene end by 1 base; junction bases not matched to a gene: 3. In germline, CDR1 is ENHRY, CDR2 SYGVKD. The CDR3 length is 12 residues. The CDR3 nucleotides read TGTGCCGTGACAGGGGAGAACACTGAAGCTTTCTTT. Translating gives CAVTGENTEAFF.

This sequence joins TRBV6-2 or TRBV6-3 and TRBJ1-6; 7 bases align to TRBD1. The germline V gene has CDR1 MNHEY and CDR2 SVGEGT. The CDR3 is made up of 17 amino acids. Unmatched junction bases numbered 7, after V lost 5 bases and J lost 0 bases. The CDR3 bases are TGTGCCAGCAGTCCCGAACAGGGGAGCTCCTATAATTCACCCCTCCACTTT. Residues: CASSPEQGSSYNSPLHF.

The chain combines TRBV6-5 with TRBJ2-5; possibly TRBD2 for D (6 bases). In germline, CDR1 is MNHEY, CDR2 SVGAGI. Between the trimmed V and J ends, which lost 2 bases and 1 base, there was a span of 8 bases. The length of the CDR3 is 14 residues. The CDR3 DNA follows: TGTGCCAGCAGTTACGGGGGACTCCAAGAGACCCAGTACTTC. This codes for CASSYGGLQETQYF.

CDR3: CASGAPGAETQYF. CDR3 in DNA: TGTGCTAGTGGTGCCCCCGGCGCAGAGACCCAGTACTTC. The rearrangement links TRBV12-5 to TRBJ2-5; D uncertain. Trimming stripped 5 bases from V and 4 bases from J, with 11 bases between. Germline V gene sequence: CDR1 LGHNT, CDR2 FRNRAP. The CDR3 contains 13 residues.